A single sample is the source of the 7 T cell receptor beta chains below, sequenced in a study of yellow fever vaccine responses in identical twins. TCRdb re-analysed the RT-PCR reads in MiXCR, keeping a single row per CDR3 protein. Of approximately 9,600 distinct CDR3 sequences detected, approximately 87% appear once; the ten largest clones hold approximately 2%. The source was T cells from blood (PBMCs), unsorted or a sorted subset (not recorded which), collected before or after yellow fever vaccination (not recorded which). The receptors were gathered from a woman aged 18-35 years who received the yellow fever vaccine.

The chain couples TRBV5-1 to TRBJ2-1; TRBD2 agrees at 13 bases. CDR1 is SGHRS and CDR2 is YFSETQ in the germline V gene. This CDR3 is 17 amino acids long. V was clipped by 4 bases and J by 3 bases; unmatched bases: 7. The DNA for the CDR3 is TGCGCCAGCAGCCCCGGGACTAGCGGGGATTTCTACAATGAGCAGTTCTTC. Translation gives CASSPGTSGDFYNEQFF.

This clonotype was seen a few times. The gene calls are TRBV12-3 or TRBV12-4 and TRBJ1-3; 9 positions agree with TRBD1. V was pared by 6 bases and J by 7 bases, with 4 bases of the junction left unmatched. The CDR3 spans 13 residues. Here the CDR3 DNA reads TGTGCCAGCAGCCCGACAGGGGGGAACACCATATATTTT. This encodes CASSPTGGNTIYF.

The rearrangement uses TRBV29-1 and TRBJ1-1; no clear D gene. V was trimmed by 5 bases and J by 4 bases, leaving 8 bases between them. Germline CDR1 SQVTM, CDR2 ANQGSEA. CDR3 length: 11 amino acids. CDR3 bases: TGCAGCGTTTATCGTGGCACTGAAGCTTTCTTT. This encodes CSVYRGTEAFF.

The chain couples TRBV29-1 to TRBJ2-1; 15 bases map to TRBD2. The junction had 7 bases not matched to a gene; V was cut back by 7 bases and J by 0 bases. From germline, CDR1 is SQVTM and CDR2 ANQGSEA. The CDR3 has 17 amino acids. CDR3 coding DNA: TGCAGCGGACAAGGACTAGCGGGAGGGAGCTCCTACAATGAGCAGTTCTTC. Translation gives CSGQGLAGGSSYNEQFF.

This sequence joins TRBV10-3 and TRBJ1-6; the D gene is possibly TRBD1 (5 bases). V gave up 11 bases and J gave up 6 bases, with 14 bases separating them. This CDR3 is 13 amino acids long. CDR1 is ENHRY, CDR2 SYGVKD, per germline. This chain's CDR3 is CAGRRQSNSPLHF. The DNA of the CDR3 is TGTGCCGGAAGAAGACAGTCTAATTCACCCCTCCACTTT.

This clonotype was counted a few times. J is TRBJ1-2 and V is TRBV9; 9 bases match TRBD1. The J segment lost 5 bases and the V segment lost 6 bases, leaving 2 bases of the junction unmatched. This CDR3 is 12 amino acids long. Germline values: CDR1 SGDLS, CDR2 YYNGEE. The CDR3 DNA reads TGTGCCAGCACAGACAGGGGGTATGGCTACACCTTC. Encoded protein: CASTDRGYGYTF.

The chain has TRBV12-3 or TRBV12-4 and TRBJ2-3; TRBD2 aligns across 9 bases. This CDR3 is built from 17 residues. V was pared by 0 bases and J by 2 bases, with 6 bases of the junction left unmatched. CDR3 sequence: CASSLARLAGLTDTQYF. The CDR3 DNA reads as TGTGCCAGCAGTTTAGCGCGGCTAGCGGGACTCACAGATACGCAGTATTTT.